This TCR beta chain was found in a study of a mutant IDH1 vaccine in newly diagnosed glioma. Looking at the study overall: In weeks 1, 3, 5, 7, 11, 15, 19 and 23, patients were immunized, eight times in all.

Method: immunoSEQ multiplex PCR; TCRdb's copy keeps in-frame clones and lacks some. This table holds about 54,000 clones, about 90% found once. With regard to this clone: The antigen remains unidentified. The junction departs from the called germline gene at one end, perhaps through a read error.

CDR1 is SGHTA and CDR2 is FQGNSA in the germline V gene. The CDR3 has 15 amino acids. Time point described: week 23, last vaccination. What each vaccine dose contained was 300 ug of mutant IDH1 20-mer peptide, accompanied by topical imiquimod. The rearrangement uses TRBV7-2 and TRBJ2-2, with D possibly matching TRBD1 (5 bases). The origin of this receptor is a man aged 35 to 55 with glioma. The material was PBMCs, obtained from a glioma patient whose treatment included an IDH1 peptide vaccine. CDR3 protein: CASSSTTAKTGELFF. The CDR3 DNA is TGTGCCAGCAGCTCTACGACAGCGAAGACCGGGGAGCTGTTTTTT.